This T cell receptor beta chain was identified during a study of blood T cell repertoires in COVID-19. Across the study: The samples span acute and convalescent COVID-19 from the United States, Italy and Spain. T cells, B-cell-depleted T cells, or PBMCs provided the cDNA or gDNA that served as material.

V shed 0 bases and J shed 5 bases, with 18 bases lying between them. CDR1 LGHNA and CDR2 YNFKEQ come from the germline V gene. The CDR3 extends over 17 amino acids. Original analysis: Reference gene primer amplification gave estimated nucleated cell counts. Data came from immunoSEQ multiplex PCR; TCRdb stores just in-frame clones and leaves some out. That table gives V, J and clone size, and the DNA gave D and trimming. Of 300,000 to 400,000 clones listed, around 85% are singletons. Sequencing used PBMCs or T cells enriched from blood (not recorded which). This rearrangement joins TRBV4-2 to TRBJ2-3, with D unclear. The receptor's source is a woman aged 40 to 50 with acute COVID-19. The CDR3 region is CASSQEVMVWARDTQYF. CDR3 DNA: TGTGCCAGCAGCCAAGAAGTAATGGTCTGGGCCCGAGATACGCAGTATTTT.